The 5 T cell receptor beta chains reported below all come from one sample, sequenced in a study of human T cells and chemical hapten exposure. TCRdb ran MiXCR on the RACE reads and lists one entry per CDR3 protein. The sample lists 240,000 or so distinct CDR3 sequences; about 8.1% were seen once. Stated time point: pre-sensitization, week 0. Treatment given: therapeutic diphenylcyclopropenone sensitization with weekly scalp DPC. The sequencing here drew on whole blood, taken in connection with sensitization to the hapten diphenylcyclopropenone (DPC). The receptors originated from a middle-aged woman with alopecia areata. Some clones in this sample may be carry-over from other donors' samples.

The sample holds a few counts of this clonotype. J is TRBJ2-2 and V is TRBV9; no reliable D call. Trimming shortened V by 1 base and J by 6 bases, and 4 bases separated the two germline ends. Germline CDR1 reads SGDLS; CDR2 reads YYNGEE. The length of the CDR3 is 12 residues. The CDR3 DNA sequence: TGTGCCAGCAGCGTAAACGCCGGGGAGCTGTTTTTT. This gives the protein CASSVNAGELFF.

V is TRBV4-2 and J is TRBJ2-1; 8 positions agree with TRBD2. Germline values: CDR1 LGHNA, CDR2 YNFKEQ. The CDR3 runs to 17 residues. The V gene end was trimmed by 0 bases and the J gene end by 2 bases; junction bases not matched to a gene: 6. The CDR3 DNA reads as TGTGCCAGCAGCCAAGATGGGGTAGCGGGACCCTACAATGAGCAGTTCTTC. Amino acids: CASSQDGVAGPYNEQFF.

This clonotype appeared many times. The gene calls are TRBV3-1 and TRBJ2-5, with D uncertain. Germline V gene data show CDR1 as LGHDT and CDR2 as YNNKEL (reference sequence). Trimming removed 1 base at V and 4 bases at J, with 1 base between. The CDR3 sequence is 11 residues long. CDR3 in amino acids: CASSQVETQYF. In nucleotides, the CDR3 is TGTGCCAGCAGCCAAGTAGAGACCCAGTACTTC.

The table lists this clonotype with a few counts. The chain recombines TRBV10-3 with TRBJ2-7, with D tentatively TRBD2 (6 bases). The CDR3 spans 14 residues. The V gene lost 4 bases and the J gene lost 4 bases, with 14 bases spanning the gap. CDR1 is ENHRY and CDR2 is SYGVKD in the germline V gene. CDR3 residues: CAISARGGGYEQYF. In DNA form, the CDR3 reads TGTGCCATCAGTGCACGGGGAGGAGGGTACGAGCAGTACTTC.

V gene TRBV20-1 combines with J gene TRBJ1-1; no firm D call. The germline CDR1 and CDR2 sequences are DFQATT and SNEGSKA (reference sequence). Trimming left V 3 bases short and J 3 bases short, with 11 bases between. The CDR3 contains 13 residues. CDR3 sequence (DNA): TGCAGTGCTAGCGGGCAAAGGCACACTGAAGCTTTCTTT. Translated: CSASGQRHTEAFF.